This T cell receptor (beta chain) was captured in a study of blood T cell repertoires in COVID-19. The protocol was immunoSEQ multiplex PCR, while the TCRdb copy is restricted to in-frame clones and leaves out a portion. The data show about 300,000 clones, nearly 90% seen once. Germline CDR1 reads SEHNR; CDR2 reads FQNEAQ (reference sequence). The length of the CDR3 is 15 residues. V lost 2 bases and J lost 1, with 11 bases in between. Source material: peripheral blood. The genes are TRBV7-9 and TRBJ1-1; D unclear. The sequence came from a woman in her twenties or thirties with COVID-19, enrolled during active disease. The CDR3 DNA sequence: TGTGCCAGCAGCTTAACAACTGGAGGGAACACTGAAGCTTTCTTT. Translation: CASSLTTGGNTEAFF.